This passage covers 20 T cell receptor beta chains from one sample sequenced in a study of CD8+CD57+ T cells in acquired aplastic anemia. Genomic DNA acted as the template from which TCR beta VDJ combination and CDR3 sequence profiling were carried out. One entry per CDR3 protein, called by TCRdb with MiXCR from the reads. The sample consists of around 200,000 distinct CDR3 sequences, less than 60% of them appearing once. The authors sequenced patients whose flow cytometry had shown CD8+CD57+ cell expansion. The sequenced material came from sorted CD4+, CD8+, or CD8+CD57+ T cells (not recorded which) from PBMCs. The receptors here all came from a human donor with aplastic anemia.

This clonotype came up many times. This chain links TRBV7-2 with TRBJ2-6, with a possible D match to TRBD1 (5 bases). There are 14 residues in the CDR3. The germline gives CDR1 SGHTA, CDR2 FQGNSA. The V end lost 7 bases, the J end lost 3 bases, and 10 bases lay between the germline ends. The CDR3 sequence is CASTSGYGANVLTF. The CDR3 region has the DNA TGTGCCAGCACCTCAGGGTATGGGGCCAACGTCCTGACTTTC.

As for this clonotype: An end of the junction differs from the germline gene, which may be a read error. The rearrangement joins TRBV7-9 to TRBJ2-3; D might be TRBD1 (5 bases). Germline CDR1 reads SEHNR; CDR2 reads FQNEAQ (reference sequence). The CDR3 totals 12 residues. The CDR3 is CASSLDKDTQYF. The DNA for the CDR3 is TGCGCCAGCAGCTTGGACAAAGATACGCAGTATTTT.

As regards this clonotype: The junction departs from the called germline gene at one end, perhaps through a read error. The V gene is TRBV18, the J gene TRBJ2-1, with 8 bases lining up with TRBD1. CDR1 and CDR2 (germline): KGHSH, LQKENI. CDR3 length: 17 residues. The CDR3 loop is CTSSPRYRGIDYNEQFF. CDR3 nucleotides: TGTACCAGCTCACCACGGTACAGGGGGATCGATTACAATGAGCAGTTCTTC.

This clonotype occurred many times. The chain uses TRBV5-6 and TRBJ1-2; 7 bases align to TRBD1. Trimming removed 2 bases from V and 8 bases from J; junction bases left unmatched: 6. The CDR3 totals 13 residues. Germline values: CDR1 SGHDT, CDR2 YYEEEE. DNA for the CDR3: TGTGCCAGCAGCTTAGCGTCAGGGGGAGGCTACACCTTC. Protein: CASSLASGGGYTF.

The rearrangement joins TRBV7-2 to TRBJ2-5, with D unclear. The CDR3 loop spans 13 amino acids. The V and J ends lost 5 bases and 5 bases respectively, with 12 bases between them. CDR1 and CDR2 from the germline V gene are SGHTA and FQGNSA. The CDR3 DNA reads TGTGCCAGCAGCCCCGGACGGCGGGAGACCCAGTACTTC. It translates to CASSPGRRETQYF.

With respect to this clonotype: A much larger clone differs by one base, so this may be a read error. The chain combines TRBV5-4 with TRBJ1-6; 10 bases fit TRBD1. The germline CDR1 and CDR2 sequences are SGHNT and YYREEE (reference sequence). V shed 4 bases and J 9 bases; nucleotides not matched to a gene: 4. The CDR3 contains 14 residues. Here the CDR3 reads CASSQGTGVSPLHF. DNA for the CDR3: TGTGCCAGCAGCCAAGGGACAGGGGTTTCACCCCTCCACTTT.

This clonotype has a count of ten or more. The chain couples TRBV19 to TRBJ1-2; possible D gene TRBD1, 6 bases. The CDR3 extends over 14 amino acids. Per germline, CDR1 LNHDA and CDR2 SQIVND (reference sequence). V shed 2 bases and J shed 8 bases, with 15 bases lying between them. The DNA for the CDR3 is TGTGCCAGTAGTATATTCTGGGGGGCACGGGGCTACACCTTC. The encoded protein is CASSIFWGARGYTF.

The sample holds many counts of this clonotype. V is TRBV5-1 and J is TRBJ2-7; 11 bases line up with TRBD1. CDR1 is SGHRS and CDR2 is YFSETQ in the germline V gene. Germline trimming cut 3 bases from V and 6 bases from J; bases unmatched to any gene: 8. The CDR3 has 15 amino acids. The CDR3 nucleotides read TGCGCCAGCAGCTACGGACAGGGGGCCGGTAGCGAGCAGTACTTC. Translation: CASSYGQGAGSEQYF.

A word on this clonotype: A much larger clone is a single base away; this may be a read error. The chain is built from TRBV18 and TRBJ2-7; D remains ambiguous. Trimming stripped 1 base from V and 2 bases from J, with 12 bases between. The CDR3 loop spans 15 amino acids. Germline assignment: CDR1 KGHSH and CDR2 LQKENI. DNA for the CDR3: TGTGCCAGCTCACCACAGACCGCCGGCCCCTACGAGCAGTACTTC. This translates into CASSPQTAGPYEQYF.

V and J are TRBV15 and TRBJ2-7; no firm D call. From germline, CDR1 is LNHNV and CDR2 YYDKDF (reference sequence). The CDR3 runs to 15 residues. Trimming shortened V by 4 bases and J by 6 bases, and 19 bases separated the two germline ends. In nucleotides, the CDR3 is TGTGCCACCAGCACTACCCCGCTAGGTAGAGCCGAGCAGTACTTC. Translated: CATSTTPLGRAEQYF.

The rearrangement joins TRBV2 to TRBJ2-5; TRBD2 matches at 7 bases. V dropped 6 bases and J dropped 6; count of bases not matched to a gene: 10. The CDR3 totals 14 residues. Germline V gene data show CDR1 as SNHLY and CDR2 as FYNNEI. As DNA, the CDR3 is TGTGCCAGCAGCCTAACTAGCGCTGAGAAGACCCAGTACTTC. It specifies CASSLTSAEKTQYF. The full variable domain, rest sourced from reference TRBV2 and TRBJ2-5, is EPEVTQTPSHQVTQMGQEVILRCVPISNHLYFYWYRQILGQKVEFLVSFYNNEISEKSEIFDDQFSVERPDGSNFTLKIRSTKLEDSAMYFCASSLTSAEKTQYFGPGTRLLVL.

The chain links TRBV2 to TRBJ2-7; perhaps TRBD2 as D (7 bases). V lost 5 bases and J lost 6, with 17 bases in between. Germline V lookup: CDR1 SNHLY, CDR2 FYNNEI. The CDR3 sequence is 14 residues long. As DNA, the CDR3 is TGTGCCAGCAGTTTTGTGGGGGGGCCGGGCGAGCAGTACTTC. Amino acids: CASSFVGGPGEQYF. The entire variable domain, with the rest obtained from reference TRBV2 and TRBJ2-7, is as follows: EPEVTQTPSHQVTQMGQEVILRCVPISNHLYFYWYRQILGQKVEFLVSFYNNEISEKSEIFDDQFSVERPDGSNFTLKIRSTKLEDSAMYFCASSFVGGPGEQYFGPGTRLTVT.

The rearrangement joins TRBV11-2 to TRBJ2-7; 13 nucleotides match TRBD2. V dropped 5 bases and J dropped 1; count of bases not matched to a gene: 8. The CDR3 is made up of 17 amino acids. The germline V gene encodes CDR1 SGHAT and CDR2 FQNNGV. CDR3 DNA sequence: TGTGCCAGCAGCACGGGACTAGCGGGGTTATCATCCTACGAGCAGTACTTC. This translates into CASSTGLAGLSSYEQYF.

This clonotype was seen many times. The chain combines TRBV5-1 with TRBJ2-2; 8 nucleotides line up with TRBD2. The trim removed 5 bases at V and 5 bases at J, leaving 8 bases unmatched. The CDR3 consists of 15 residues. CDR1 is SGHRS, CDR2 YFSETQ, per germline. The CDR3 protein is CASRGAGVMTGELFF. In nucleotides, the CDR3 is TGCGCCAGCAGGGGAGCGGGAGTGATGACCGGGGAGCTGTTTTTT.

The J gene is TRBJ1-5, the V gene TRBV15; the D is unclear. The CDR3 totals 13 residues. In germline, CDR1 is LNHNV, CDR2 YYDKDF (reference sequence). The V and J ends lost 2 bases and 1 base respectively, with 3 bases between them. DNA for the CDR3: TGTGCCACCAGCAGACAGAGCAATCAGCCCCAGCATTTT. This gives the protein CATSRQSNQPQHF. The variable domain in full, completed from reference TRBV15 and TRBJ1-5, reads DAMVIQNPRYQVTQFGKPVTLSCSQTLNHNVMYWYQQKSSQAPKLLFHYYDKDFNNEADTPDNFQSRRPNTSFCFLDIRSPGLGDTAMYLCATSRQSNQPQHFGDGTRLSIL.

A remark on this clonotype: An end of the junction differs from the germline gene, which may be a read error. CDR3 sequence: CTSLMGSGGPDTQYF. In nucleotides, the CDR3 is TGTACCAGCCTCATGGGTTCGGGAGGGCCGGATACGCAGTATTTT. This chain links TRBV11-1 with TRBJ2-3; 8 positions agree with TRBD2. The germline gives CDR1 SGHAT, CDR2 FQDESV (reference sequence). This CDR3 spans 15 amino acids.

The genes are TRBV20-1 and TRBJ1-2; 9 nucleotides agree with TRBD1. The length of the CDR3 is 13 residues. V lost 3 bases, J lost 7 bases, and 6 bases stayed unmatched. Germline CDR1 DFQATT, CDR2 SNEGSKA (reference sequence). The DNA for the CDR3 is TGCAGTGCTAGGGGGACAGGGACTCGTGGCTACACCTTC. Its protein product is CSARGTGTRGYTF.

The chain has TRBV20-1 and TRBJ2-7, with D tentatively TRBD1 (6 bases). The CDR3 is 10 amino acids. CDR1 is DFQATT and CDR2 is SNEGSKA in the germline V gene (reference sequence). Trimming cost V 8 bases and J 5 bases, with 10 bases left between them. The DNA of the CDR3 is TGCAGTCCCCACAGGGACGAGCAGTACTTC. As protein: CSPHRDEQYF.

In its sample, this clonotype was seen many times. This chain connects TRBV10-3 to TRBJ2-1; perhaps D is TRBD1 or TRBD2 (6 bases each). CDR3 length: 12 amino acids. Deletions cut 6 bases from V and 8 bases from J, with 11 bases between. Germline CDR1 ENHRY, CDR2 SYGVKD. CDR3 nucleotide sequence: TGTGCCATCAGACGGGGGCGGGATGAGCAGTTCTTC. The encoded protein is CAIRRGRDEQFF.

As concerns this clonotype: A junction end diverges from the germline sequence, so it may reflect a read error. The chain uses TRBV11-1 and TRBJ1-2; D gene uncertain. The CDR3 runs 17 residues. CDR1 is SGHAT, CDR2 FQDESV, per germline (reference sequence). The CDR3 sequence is CASSLTVYGLANYGYTF. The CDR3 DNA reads TGTGCTAGCAGCTTAACCGTCTACGGGTTAGCGAACTATGGCTACACCTTC. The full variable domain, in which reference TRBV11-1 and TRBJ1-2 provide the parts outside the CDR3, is EAEVAQSPRYKITEKSQAVAFWCDPISGHATLYWYRQILGQGPELLVQFQDESVVDDSQLPKDRFSAERLKGVDSTLKIQPAELGDSAMYLCASSLTVYGLANYGYTFGSGTRLTVV.